A single sample is the source of the 2 T cell receptor beta chains below, sequenced in a study of T-cell reconstitution after alpha-beta-depleted transplantation in children. Preparation of the TCRbeta library was carried out with unique molecular identifiers. TCRdb passed the PCR reads through MiXCR, listing each CDR3 protein once. The table records about 440,000 distinct CDR3 sequences, 43% of them present only once. The source was PBMCs, collected before TCRalphabeta/CD19-depleted stem cell transplant. Receptors originate from a girl aged 2 to 10 with aplastic anemia, due to receive a stem cell transplant.

This clonotype has only a few counts. V usage is TRBV20-1 and J usage is TRBJ2-7, with D maybe TRBD2 (6 bases). V lost 3 bases and J 6 bases, leaving 12 bases between the germline ends. Germline CDR1 DFQATT, CDR2 SNEGSKA (reference sequence). This CDR3 has 12 amino acids. The chain's CDR3 is CSARGGTGEQYF. The CDR3 coding sequence is TGCAGTGCTAGGGGCGGGACGGGCGAGCAGTACTTC.

In its sample, this clonotype was seen a few times. This chain joins TRBV18 and TRBJ2-3; D possibly corresponds to TRBD2 (5 bases). This CDR3 has 15 residues. The germline V gene encodes CDR1 KGHSH and CDR2 LQKENI. The V end lost 0 bases, the J end lost 1 base, and 8 bases lay between the germline ends. CDR3 residues: CASSPPLRGTDTQYF. The CDR3 DNA reads as TGTGCCAGCTCACCACCCCTGAGGGGCACAGATACGCAGTATTTT.